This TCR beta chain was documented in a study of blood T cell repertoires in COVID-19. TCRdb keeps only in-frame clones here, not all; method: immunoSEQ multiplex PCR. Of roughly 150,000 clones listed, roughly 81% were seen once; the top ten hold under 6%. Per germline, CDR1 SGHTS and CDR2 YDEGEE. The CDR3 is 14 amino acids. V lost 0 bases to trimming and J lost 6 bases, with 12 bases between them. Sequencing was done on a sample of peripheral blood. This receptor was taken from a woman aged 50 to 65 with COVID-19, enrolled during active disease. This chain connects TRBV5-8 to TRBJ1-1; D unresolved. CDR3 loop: CASSLGQAVAEAFF. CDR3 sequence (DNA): TGTGCCAGCAGCTTGGGCCAGGCTGTGGCTGAAGCTTTCTTT. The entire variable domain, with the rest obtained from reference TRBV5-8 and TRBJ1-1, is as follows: EAGVTQSPTHLIKTRGQQATLRCSPISGHTSVYWYQQALGLGLQFLLWYDEGEERNRGNFPPRFSGRQFPNYSSELNVNALELEDSALYLCASSLGQAVAEAFFGQGTRLTVV.